This entry lists 27 T cell receptor beta chains sequenced from one sample in a study of blood T cell repertoires in COVID-19. TCRdb's table, derived via immunoSEQ multiplex PCR, lists solely in-frame clones and lacks some. The sample records 55,000 to 65,000 clones, around three quarters being singletons. The sequenced sample consisted of peripheral blood. These receptors were collected from a man aged 60-69 years with acute or convalescent COVID-19.

J is TRBJ1-1 and V is TRBV7-2; D ambiguous. From germline, CDR1 is SGHTA and CDR2 FQGNSA. CDR3 size: 13 residues. V gave up 6 bases and J gave up 5 bases, with 13 bases separating them. The CDR3 protein is CASSYKRQTEAFF. In DNA form, the CDR3 reads TGTGCCAGCAGTTACAAGAGGCAAACTGAAGCTTTCTTT. Looking up the rest from reference TRBV7-2 and TRBJ1-1 gives the full variable domain: GAGVSQSPSNKVTEKGKDVELRCDPISGHTALYWYRQSLGQGLEFLIYFQGNSAPDKSGLPSDRFSAERTGGSVSTLTIQRTQQEDSAVYLCASSYKRQTEAFFGQGTRLTVV.

This clone was recorded only once. The CDR3 here is CASGQGDGNEQFF. The CDR3 nucleotides read TGTGCCAGCGGACAGGGGGACGGCAATGAGCAGTTCTTC. This chain joins TRBV2 and TRBJ2-1; TRBD1 aligns across 10 bases. The CDR3 is 13 amino acids. Germline CDR1 is SNHLY and CDR2 is FYNNEI. V gave up 8 bases and J gave up 6 bases; unmatched junction bases: 4.

The chain has TRBV6-1 and TRBJ1-1; D gene unclear. V lost 1 base and J 3 bases, leaving 12 bases between the germline ends. Germline V gene sequence: CDR1 MNHNS, CDR2 SASEGT. The CDR3 loop spans 15 amino acids. For the CDR3, the DNA is TGTGCCAGCAGTGAAGAGAGGGCCCTTGACACTGAAGCTTTCTTT. Protein product: CASSEERALDTEAFF.

The V gene is TRBV6-2 or TRBV6-3, the J gene TRBJ2-3; 10 nucleotides match TRBD2. This CDR3 is built from 15 residues. Germline trimming cut 2 bases from V and 3 bases from J; bases unmatched to any gene: 2. Germline V gene lookup returns CDR1 MNHEY and CDR2 SVGEGT. Here the CDR3 DNA reads TGTGCCAGCAGTTACGGGGGACTAGCGACAGATACGCAGTATTTT. Residues: CASSYGGLATDTQYF.

V and J are TRBV13 and TRBJ1-5; 9 bases fit TRBD1. The CDR3 is 16 amino acids. With 5 bases clipped from V and 10 bases from J, the junction kept 15 bases outside the gene matches. In germline, CDR1 is PRHDT, CDR2 FYEKMQ (reference sequence). This CDR3 is CASSRSGQGPAGPQHF. The CDR3 DNA follows: TGTGCCAGCAGCCGCTCGGGACAGGGCCCGGCGGGCCCCCAGCATTTT. The variable domain in full, completed from reference TRBV13 and TRBJ1-5, reads AAGVIQSPRHLIKEKRETATLKCYPIPRHDTVYWYQQGPGQDPQFLISFYEKMQSDKGSIPDRFSAQQFSDYHSELNMSSLELGDSALYFCASSRSGQGPAGPQHFGDGTRLSIL.

The chain has TRBV19 and TRBJ1-4, with a tentative D call TRBD1 (6 bases). Per germline, CDR1 LNHDA and CDR2 SQIVND (reference sequence). V lost 3 bases to trimming and J lost 6 bases, with 11 bases between them. This CDR3 has 14 residues. The CDR3 coding sequence is TGTGCCAGTAGTATGGGGGGGCGTTATGAAAAACTGTTTTTT. As protein: CASSMGGRYEKLFF. Full variable domain (rest looked up from reference TRBV19 and TRBJ1-4): DGGITQSPKYLFRKEGQNVTLSCEQNLNHDAMYWYRQDPGQGLRLIYYSQIVNDFQKGDIAEGYSVSREKKESFPLTVTSAQKNPTAFYLCASSMGGRYEKLFFGSGTQLSVL.

V is TRBV6-5 and J is TRBJ1-6, with TRBD1 matching over 8 bases. The junction had 0 bases not matched to a gene; V was cut back by 6 bases and J by 8 bases. The germline V gene has CDR1 MNHEY and CDR2 SVGAGI. The CDR3 totals 12 residues. CDR3 in amino acids: CASRQGDSPLHF. CDR3 nucleotide sequence: TGTGCCAGCAGACAGGGGGATTCACCCCTCCACTTT.

This clone has just a few counts. The chain combines TRBV18 with TRBJ1-3; tentative D call: TRBD1 (6 bases). The CDR3 sequence is 14 residues long. With 2 bases removed from V and 6 bases from J, the gap between germline ends came to 11 bases. Germline V lookup: CDR1 KGHSH, CDR2 LQKENI. CDR3: CASSPGGLVNTIYF. For the CDR3, the DNA is TGTGCCAGCTCACCAGGGGGCCTTGTAAACACCATATATTTT.

This clone occurred once. V usage is TRBV6-5 and J usage is TRBJ2-7, with TRBD1 matching 12 bases. V lost 10 bases and J lost 7; bases outside the gene matches: 11. Germline V gene lookup returns CDR1 MNHEY and CDR2 SVGAGI. CDR3 length: 14 residues. DNA for the CDR3: TGTGCCACCCGGAAGGGACAGGGGGCTCGGGAGCAGTACTTC. Its translation is CATRKGQGAREQYF.

The CDR3 sequence is CASRTGMNQPQHF. Here the CDR3 DNA reads TGCGCCAGCAGAACGGGGATGAATCAGCCCCAGCATTTT. This chain links TRBV5-1 with TRBJ1-5; D gene unclear. Germline CDR1 and CDR2: SGHRS and YFSETQ. V lost 5 bases, J lost 4 bases, and 10 bases lay in between. This CDR3 has 13 residues.

V is TRBV29-1 and J is TRBJ1-2, with a possible D match to TRBD1 (6 bases). The CDR3 runs to 14 residues. V was clipped by 0 bases and J by 7 bases, with 15 bases between them. CDR1 is SQVTM, CDR2 ANQGSEA, per germline. The CDR3 here is CSVEEVGGAGGYTF. DNA for the CDR3: TGCAGCGTTGAAGAGGTAGGGGGGGCTGGTGGCTACACCTTC.

The V gene is TRBV27, the J gene TRBJ1-5, with a tentative D call TRBD1 (5 bases). CDR3 length: 17 residues. Trimming removed 0 bases from V and 6 bases from J, with 18 bases in between. Germline V gives CDR1 MNHEY, CDR2 SMNVEV (reference sequence). In DNA, the CDR3 is TGTGCCAGCAGTTTATCTGCCTTGGGGAGGGGTCCTCAGCCCCAGCATTTT. The encoded protein is CASSLSALGRGPQPQHF.

This clone showed up just a few times. V and J are TRBV6-5 and TRBJ2-7; D possibly corresponds to TRBD1 (5 bases). Looked up from germline, CDR1 is MNHEY and CDR2 is SVGAGI. This CDR3 contains 13 residues. The V end lost 11 bases, the J end lost 0 bases, and 14 bases lay between the germline ends. This chain's CDR3 is CAAKSRVSYEQYF. The CDR3 bases are TGTGCCGCTAAATCCAGGGTCTCCTACGAGCAGTACTTC.

The chain uses TRBV5-5 and TRBJ1-1, with D unclear. V was cut by 2 bases and J by 6 bases, with 14 bases left in between. Germline-derived CDR1 and CDR2 are SGHKS and YYEKEE (reference sequence). The CDR3 consists of 14 residues. The chain's CDR3 is CASSFDPMGPEAFF. As DNA, the CDR3 is TGTGCCAGCAGCTTCGACCCGATGGGCCCTGAAGCTTTCTTT.

The DNA of the CDR3 is TGTGCCAGCAGTCAAACACAGGGGCCTTATGGCTACACCTTC. Protein: CASSQTQGPYGYTF. This chain links TRBV2 with TRBJ1-2, with 7 bases aligning to TRBD1. The CDR3 is 14 amino acids. CDR1 is SNHLY and CDR2 is FYNNEI in the germline V gene. Trimming at V came to 5 bases and at J to 5 bases, leaving 8 bases not matched to a gene. The complete variable domain, with remaining parts taken from reference TRBV2 and TRBJ1-2, reads EPEVTQTPSHQVTQMGQEVILRCVPISNHLYFYWYRQILGQKVEFLVSFYNNEISEKSEIFDDQFSVERPDGSNFTLKIRSTKLEDSAMYFCASSQTQGPYGYTFGSGTRLTVV.

This chain connects TRBV2 to TRBJ1-6; 8 nucleotides agree with TRBD1. Germline V CDR1 and CDR2: SNHLY, FYNNEI. V gave up 5 bases and J gave up 5 bases; unmatched junction bases: 5. This CDR3 has 15 residues. The CDR3 DNA sequence: TGTGCCAGCAGTACGCAGGGACAGGATAATTCACCCCTCCACTTT. Translating it yields CASSTQGQDNSPLHF.

This chain connects TRBV24-1 to TRBJ2-3; D uncertain. Germline-derived CDR1 and CDR2 are KGHDR and SFDVKD. Trimming cost V 3 bases and J 4 bases, with 13 bases left between them. CDR3 length: 15 amino acids. The CDR3 loop reads CATSDPQTLPDTQYF. The CDR3 coding sequence is TGTGCCACCAGTGATCCCCAGACTCTGCCAGATACGCAGTATTTT.

This chain connects TRBV6-5 to TRBJ1-2; possibly TRBD1 for D (5 bases). Per germline, CDR1 MNHEY and CDR2 SVGAGI. The CDR3 runs 15 residues. V was clipped by 5 bases and J by 4 bases, with 17 bases between them. The CDR3 sequence is CASSLGPPGLYGYTF. CDR3 nucleotides: TGTGCCAGCAGTCTGGGGCCCCCCGGCCTCTATGGCTACACCTTC.

This chain joins TRBV5-6 and TRBJ1-2; unclear D gene. Germline V CDR1 and CDR2: SGHDT, YYEEEE. The CDR3 totals 13 residues. The germline V and J ends were trimmed by 2 bases and 6 bases, with 11 bases remaining between them. DNA of the CDR3: TGTGCCAGCAGCTTCGTAGAGGTGGATGGCTACACCTTC. This translates into CASSFVEVDGYTF.

The chain is built from TRBV27 and TRBJ1-5, with TRBD1 identical over 7 bases. The CDR3 spans 17 residues. Trimming removed 6 bases from V and 0 bases from J; junction bases left unmatched: 11. From germline, CDR1 is MNHEY and CDR2 SMNVEV (reference sequence). CDR3: CASSPTGDELSNQPQHF. As DNA, the CDR3 is TGTGCCAGCAGCCCAACAGGGGATGAACTTAGCAATCAGCCCCAGCATTTT.

The V and J genes are TRBV2 and TRBJ1-2, with a possible D match to TRBD1 (6 bases). The CDR3 extends over 13 amino acids. Trimming left V 6 bases short and J 0 bases short, with 8 bases between. Germline V lookup: CDR1 SNHLY, CDR2 FYNNEI. The CDR3 DNA is TGTGCCAGCAGAGGACAGTCTAACTATGGCTACACCTTC. Its translation is CASRGQSNYGYTF. The full variable domain, completed using reference TRBV2 and TRBJ1-2, is EPEVTQTPSHQVTQMGQEVILRCVPISNHLYFYWYRQILGQKVEFLVSFYNNEISEKSEIFDDQFSVERPDGSNFTLKIRSTKLEDSAMYFCASRGQSNYGYTFGSGTRLTVV.

The chain employs TRBV5-1 and TRBJ2-1; no reliable D call. V shed 0 bases and J shed 6 bases, with 16 bases lying between them. The CDR3 has 16 amino acids. The V gene's germline CDR1 is SGHRS and CDR2 YFSETQ. CDR3: CASSLDGPPSGNEQFF. DNA for the CDR3: TGCGCCAGCAGCTTGGATGGGCCCCCGAGTGGCAATGAGCAGTTCTTC. The entire variable domain, with the rest obtained from reference TRBV5-1 and TRBJ2-1, is as follows: KAGVTQTPRYLIKTRGQQVTLSCSPISGHRSVSWYQQTPGQGLQFLFEYFSETQRNKGNFPGRFSGRQFSNSRSEMNVSTLELGDSALYLCASSLDGPPSGNEQFFGPGTRLTVL.

The chain combines TRBV7-3 with TRBJ2-1; 16 positions match TRBD2. Germline lookup yields CDR1 SGHTA and CDR2 FQGTGA. J lost 9 bases, V lost 10 bases, and 9 bases had no gene match. The length of the CDR3 is 15 residues. The CDR3 spells CATTGTSGGAGEQFF. The CDR3 DNA sequence: TGTGCCACCACCGGGACTAGCGGGGGGGCGGGTGAGCAGTTCTTC.

This clone appeared a single time. V is TRBV15 and J is TRBJ1-3; tentative D call: TRBD1 (6 bases). The CDR3 totals 18 residues. Germline CDR1 LNHNV, CDR2 YYDKDF (reference sequence). V lost 0 bases to trimming and J lost 1 base, with 16 bases between them. The CDR3 is CATSRDFWGRGSGNTIYF. CDR3 nucleotides: TGTGCCACCAGCAGAGATTTTTGGGGGCGCGGGTCTGGAAACACCATATATTTT. The full variable domain, with the rest looked up from reference TRBV15 and TRBJ1-3, is DAMVIQNPRYQVTQFGKPVTLSCSQTLNHNVMYWYQQKSSQAPKLLFHYYDKDFNNEADTPDNFQSRRPNTSFCFLDIRSPGLGDTAMYLCATSRDFWGRGSGNTIYFGEGSWLTVV.

The genes are TRBV12-3 or TRBV12-4 and TRBJ1-2; no firm D call. The germline V and J ends were trimmed by 2 bases and 8 bases, with 6 bases remaining between them. There are 11 residues in the CDR3. CDR3 in DNA: TGTGCCAGCAGTTTATCGAGGGGCTACACCTTC. Translated: CASSLSRGYTF.

CDR3 nucleotides: TGTGCCAGCAGTTTAAACAGGGAGGAGACCCAGTACTTC. It encodes CASSLNREETQYF. The V call is TRBV12-3 or TRBV12-4, the J call TRBJ2-5; D is perhaps TRBD1 (6 bases). CDR3 length: 13 residues. The V gene lost 2 bases and the J gene lost 5 bases, with 9 bases spanning the gap.

This chain connects TRBV11-1 to TRBJ2-7; 8 positions agree with TRBD2. Germline CDR1 is SGHAT and CDR2 is FQDESV (reference sequence). J lost 4 bases, V lost 3 bases, and 8 bases had no gene match. CDR3 length: 15 amino acids. The CDR3 bases are TGTGCCAGCAGCTTGTCAAGCGGGGGAGATTACGAGCAGTACTTC. It specifies CASSLSSGGDYEQYF.